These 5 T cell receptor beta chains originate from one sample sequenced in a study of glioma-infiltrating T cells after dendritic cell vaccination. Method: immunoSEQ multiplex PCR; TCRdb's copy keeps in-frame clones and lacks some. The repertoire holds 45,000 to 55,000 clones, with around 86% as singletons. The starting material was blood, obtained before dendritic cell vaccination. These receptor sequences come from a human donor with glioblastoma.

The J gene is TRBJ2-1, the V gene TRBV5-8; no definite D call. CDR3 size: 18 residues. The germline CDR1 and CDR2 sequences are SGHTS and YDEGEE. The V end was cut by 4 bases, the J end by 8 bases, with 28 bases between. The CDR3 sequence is CASSPVTSGTFRPYEQFF. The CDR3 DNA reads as TGTGCCAGCAGCCCCGTCACATCGGGTACTTTTAGGCCATATGAGCAGTTCTTC.

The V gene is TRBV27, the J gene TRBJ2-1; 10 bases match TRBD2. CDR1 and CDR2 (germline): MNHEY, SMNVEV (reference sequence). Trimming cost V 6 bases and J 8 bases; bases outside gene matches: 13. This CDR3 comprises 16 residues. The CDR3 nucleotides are TGTGCCAGCAGCCTACCCCAAGCGGGAGGGCCGTATGAGCAGTTCTTC. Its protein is CASSLPQAGGPYEQFF.

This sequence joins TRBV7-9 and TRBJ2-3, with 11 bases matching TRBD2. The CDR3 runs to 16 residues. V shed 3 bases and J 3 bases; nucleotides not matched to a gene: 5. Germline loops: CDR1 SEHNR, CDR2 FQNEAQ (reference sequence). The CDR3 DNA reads TGTGCCAGCAGCTTCACTAGCGGGAGTGGGACAGATACGCAGTATTTT. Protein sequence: CASSFTSGSGTDTQYF.

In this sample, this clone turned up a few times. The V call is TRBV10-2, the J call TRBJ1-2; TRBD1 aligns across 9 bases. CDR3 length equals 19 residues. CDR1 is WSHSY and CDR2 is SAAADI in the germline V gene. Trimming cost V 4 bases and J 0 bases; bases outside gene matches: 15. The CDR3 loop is CASSAEGGTGKKPNYGYTF. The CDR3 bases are TGCGCCAGCAGTGCGGAGGGGGGGACAGGGAAGAAGCCTAACTATGGCTACACCTTC.

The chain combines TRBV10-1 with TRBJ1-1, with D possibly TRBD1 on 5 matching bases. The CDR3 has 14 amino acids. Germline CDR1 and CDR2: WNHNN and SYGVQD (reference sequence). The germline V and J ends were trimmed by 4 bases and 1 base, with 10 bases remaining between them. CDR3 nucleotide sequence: TGCGCCAGCAGTGCGACAGCCTCGAACACTGAAGCTTTCTTT. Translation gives CASSATASNTEAFF.